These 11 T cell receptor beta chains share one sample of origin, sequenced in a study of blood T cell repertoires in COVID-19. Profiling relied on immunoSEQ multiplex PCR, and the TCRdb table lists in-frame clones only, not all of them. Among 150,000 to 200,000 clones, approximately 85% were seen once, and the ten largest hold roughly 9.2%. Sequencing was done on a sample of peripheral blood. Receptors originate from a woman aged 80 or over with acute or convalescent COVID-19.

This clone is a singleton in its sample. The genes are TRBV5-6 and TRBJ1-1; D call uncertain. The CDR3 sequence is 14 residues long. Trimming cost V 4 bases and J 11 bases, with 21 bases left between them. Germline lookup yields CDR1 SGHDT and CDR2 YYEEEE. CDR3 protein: CASSPLRGPEEAFF. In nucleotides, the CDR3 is TGTGCCAGCAGCCCGCTCAGAGGGCCCGAGGAGGCTTTCTTT.

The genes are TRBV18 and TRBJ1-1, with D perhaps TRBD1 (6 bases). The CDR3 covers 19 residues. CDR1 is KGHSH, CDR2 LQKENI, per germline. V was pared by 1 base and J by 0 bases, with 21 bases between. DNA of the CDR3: TGTGCCAGCTCACCACGGCAACCGGGGGGCGCGACTTTGAACACTGAAGCTTTCTTT. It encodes CASSPRQPGGATLNTEAFF. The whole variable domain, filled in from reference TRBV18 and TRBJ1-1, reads NAGVMQNPRHLVRRRGQEARLRCSPMKGHSHVYWYRQLPEEGLKFMVYLQKENIIDESGMPKERFSAEFPKEGPSILRIQQVVRGDSAAYFCASSPRQPGGATLNTEAFFGQGTRLTVV.

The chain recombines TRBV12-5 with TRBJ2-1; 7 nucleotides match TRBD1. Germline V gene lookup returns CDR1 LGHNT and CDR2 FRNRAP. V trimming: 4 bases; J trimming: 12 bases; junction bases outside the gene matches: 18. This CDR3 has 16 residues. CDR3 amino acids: CASGSPTGQYYIGQFF. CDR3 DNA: TGTGCTAGTGGTTCCCCCACGGGACAGTACTACATCGGGCAGTTCTTC.

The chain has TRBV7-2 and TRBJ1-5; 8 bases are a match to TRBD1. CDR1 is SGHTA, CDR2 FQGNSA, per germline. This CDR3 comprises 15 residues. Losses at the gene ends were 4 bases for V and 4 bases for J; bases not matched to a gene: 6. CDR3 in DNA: TGTGCCAGCAGCTGGGCCCAGGGGGCTAATCAGCCCCAGCATTTT. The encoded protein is CASSWAQGANQPQHF.

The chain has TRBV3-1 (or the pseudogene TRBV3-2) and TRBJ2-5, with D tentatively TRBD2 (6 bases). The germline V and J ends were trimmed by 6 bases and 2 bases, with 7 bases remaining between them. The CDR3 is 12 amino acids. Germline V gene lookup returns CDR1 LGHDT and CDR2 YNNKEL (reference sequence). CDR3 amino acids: CASSGLQETQYF. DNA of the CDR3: TGTGCCAGCAGTGGACTACAAGAGACCCAGTACTTC.

CDR3 amino acids: CASSESQGLNEKLFF. CDR3 nucleotides: TGTGCCAGCAGTGAATCCCAGGGTTTAAATGAAAAACTGTTTTTT. The chain carries TRBV25-1 and TRBJ1-4; D may be TRBD1 (5 bases). The V gene's germline CDR1 is MGHDK and CDR2 SYGVNS. Trimming removed 1 base from V and 5 bases from J, with 11 bases in between. The CDR3 covers 15 residues.

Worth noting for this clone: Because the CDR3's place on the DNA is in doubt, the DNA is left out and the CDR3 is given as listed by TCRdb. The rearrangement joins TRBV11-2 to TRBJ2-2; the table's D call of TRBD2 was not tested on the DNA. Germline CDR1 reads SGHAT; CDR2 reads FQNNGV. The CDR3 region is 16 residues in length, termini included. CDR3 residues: CASSPPTNFGNGELFF.

CDR3 DNA: TGTGCCAGCAGCTTCGGACTGCGAAGTATATATTTT. Encoded protein: CASSFGLRSIYF. The J gene is TRBJ1-3, the V gene TRBV7-2; no clear D gene. Germline lookup yields CDR1 SGHTA and CDR2 FQGNSA. V was clipped by 3 bases and J by 13 bases, with 13 bases between them. The CDR3 extends over 12 amino acids.

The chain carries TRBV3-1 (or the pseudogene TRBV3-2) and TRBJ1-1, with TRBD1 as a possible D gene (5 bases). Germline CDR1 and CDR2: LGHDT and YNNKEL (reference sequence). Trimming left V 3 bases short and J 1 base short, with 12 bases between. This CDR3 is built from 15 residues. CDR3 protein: CASSHRGGRNTEAFF. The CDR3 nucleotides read TGTGCCAGCAGCCATCGGGGGGGACGGAACACTGAAGCTTTCTTT.

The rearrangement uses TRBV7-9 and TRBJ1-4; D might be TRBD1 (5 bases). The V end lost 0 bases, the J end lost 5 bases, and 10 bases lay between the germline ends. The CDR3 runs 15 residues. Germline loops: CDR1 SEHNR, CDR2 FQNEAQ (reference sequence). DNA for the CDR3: TGTGCCAGCAGCTTAGCGTTGGCAGGGAATGAAAAACTGTTTTTT. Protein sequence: CASSLALAGNEKLFF.

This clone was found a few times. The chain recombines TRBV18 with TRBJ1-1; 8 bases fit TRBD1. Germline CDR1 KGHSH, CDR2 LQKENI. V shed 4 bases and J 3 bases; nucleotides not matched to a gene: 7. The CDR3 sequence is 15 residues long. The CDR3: CASSLGTGADTEAFF. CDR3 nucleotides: TGTGCCAGCTCACTCGGGACAGGAGCGGACACTGAAGCTTTCTTT.